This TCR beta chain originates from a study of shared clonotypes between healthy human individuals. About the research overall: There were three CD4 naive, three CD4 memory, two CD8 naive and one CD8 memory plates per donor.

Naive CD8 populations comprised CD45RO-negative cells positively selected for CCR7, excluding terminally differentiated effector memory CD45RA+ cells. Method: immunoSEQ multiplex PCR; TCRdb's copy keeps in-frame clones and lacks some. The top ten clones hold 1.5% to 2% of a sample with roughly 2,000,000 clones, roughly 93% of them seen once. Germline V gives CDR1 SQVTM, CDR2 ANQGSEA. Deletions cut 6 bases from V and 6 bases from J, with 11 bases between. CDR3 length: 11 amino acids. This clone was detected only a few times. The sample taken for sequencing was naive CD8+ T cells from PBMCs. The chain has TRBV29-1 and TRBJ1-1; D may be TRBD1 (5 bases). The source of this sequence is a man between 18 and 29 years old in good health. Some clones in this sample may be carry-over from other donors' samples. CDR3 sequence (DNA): TGCAGCGTGAAAAGGGGAGCTGAAGCTTTCTTT. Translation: CSVKRGAEAFF.